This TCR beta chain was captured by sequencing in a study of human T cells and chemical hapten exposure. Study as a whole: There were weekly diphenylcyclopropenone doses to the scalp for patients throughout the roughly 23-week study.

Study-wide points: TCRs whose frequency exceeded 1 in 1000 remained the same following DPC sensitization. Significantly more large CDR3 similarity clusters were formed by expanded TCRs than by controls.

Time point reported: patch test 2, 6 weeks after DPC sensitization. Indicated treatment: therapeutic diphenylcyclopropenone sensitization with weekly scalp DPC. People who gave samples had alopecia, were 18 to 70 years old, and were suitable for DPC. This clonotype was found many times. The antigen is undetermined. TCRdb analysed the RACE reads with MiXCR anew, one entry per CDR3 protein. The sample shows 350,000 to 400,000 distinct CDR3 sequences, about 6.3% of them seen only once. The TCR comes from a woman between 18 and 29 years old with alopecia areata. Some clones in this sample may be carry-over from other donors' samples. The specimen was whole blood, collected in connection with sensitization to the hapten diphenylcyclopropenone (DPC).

This CDR3 is CASSYSIWTGRFTEAFF. CDR3 bases: TGTGCCAGCAGTTACTCCATTTGGACAGGGCGATTTACTGAAGCTTTCTTT. The chain carries TRBV6-2 or TRBV6-3 and TRBJ1-1, with 8 bases matching TRBD1. CDR1 is MNHEY, CDR2 SVGEGT, per germline. The junction had 11 bases not matched to a gene; V was cut back by 0 bases and J by 5 bases. The CDR3 spans 17 residues.